The 20 T cell receptor beta chains below come from one sample, sequenced in a study of Ad26.COV2.S vaccination and SARS-CoV-2 variants (dated by TCRdb to 2020 to 2023). The library was generated by the immunoSEQ multiplex PCR assay. As stored in TCRdb, this immuneACCESS dataset retains in-frame rearrangements with V and J assigned. A fraction of the clones does not appear; measured against another copy, unresolved V genes explain less than half of the discrepancy, and the remainder lacks a known reason. Within this sample are about 440,000 clones, with less than 95% of them counted one time only. Of the sample, approximately 4.3% is held by the ten largest clones. Explained via the paper, the treatment or condition label denotes: roughly 18 received Ad26.COV2.S at low or high dose, single or two shots; roughly 5 received placebo; per-sample allocation not given. Repertoires of vaccine and placebo recipients were sequenced from samples collected on day 63 after the first injection.

Source: peripheral blood, taken in a trial of Ad26.COV2.S vaccine versus placebo. The receptors come from a person aged 18-60 years who received the Ad26.COV2.S COVID-19 vaccine or a placebo.

The chain employs TRBV19 and TRBJ2-5; D is undetermined. Trimming shortened V by 10 bases and J by 5 bases, and 17 bases separated the two germline ends. The CDR3 totals 13 residues. Germline values: CDR1 LNHDA, CDR2 SQIVND (reference sequence). CDR3 in DNA: TGTGCCACAAAAAGGGCAGATGCGGAGACCCAGTACTTC. It is translated as CATKRADAETQYF.

This clone was seen just once. The gene calls are TRBV16 and TRBJ2-7; D unresolved. Germline lookup yields CDR1 KGHSY and CDR2 FQNENV. This CDR3 contains 15 residues. V lost 4 bases to trimming and J lost 2 bases, with 15 bases between them. The CDR3 sequence: CASSPEVPAAYEQYF. CDR3 DNA: TGTGCCAGCAGCCCCGAGGTCCCGGCAGCCTACGAGCAGTACTTC.

The rearrangement links TRBV9 to TRBJ2-5; D is possibly TRBD2 (6 bases). Germline assignment: CDR1 SGDLS and CDR2 YYNGEE. The CDR3 is 15 residues long. The V and J ends lost 1 base and 1 base respectively, with 11 bases between them. CDR3 residues: CASSVLGTGQETQYF. The CDR3 bases are TGTGCCAGCAGCGTATTGGGGACTGGCCAAGAGACCCAGTACTTC.

This chain links TRBV4-2 with TRBJ2-1; 10 nucleotides agree with TRBD2. Germline CDR1 is LGHNA and CDR2 is YNFKEQ. This CDR3 region has 16 residues. Trimming at V came to 0 bases and at J to 8 bases, leaving 7 bases not matched to a gene. The CDR3 is CASSQDTKREGHEQFF. As DNA, the CDR3 is TGTGCCAGCAGCCAAGATACTAAGCGGGAGGGCCATGAGCAGTTCTTC.

The V and J genes are TRBV30 and TRBJ1-2; D may be TRBD1 (5 bases). The CDR3 has 12 amino acids. V gave up 2 bases and J gave up 8 bases, with 12 bases separating them. Germline CDR1 GTSNPN, CDR2 SVGIG (reference sequence). CDR3 nucleotide sequence: TGTGCCTGGAGTCCGGGGGAGAGGGGCTACACCTTC. Protein: CAWSPGERGYTF.

The genes are TRBV6-5 and TRBJ2-7; D not resolved. The CDR3 is 13 residues long. Germline V gene sequence: CDR1 MNHEY, CDR2 SVGAGI. V lost 8 bases and J lost 6, with 17 bases in between. The chain's CDR3 is CASFDSPGGEQYF. DNA of the CDR3: TGTGCCAGCTTTGATAGCCCAGGTGGCGAGCAGTACTTC.

The chain uses TRBV7-9 and TRBJ2-1; 10 positions match TRBD2. This CDR3 region has 17 residues. V shed 2 bases, J shed 8 bases, and the junction held 12 bases outside the gene matches. The V gene's germline CDR1 is SEHNR and CDR2 FQNEAQ (reference sequence). CDR3 bases: TGTGCCAGCAGCTTACTGAGCGGGAGGGCCCATGCGGATGAGCAGTTCTTC. Protein product: CASSLLSGRAHADEQFF.

The J gene is TRBJ2-3, the V gene TRBV7-2; D might be TRBD2 (6 bases). There are 14 residues in the CDR3. Looked up from germline, CDR1 is SGHTA and CDR2 is FQGNSA. The germline V and J ends were trimmed by 3 bases and 5 bases, with 12 bases remaining between them. The chain's CDR3 is CASSFEMGGDTQYF. CDR3 DNA sequence: TGTGCCAGCAGCTTCGAAATGGGGGGAGATACGCAGTATTTT.

The chain joins TRBV28 to TRBJ2-7; 7 nucleotides align to TRBD1. Looked up from germline, CDR1 is MDHEN and CDR2 is SYDVKM. This CDR3 has 16 amino acids. The V segment lost 5 bases and the J segment 3 bases; nucleotides outside the gene matches: 13. Here the CDR3 DNA reads TGTGCCAGCAGTGTAGGACAGGCGGGTAAGGTCTACGAGCAGTACTTC. Encoded protein: CASSVGQAGKVYEQYF.

In its sample, this clone was seen once. This chain links TRBV5-1 with TRBJ1-1; D is uncertain. V lost 1 base and J 1 base, leaving 8 bases between the germline ends. The germline V gene has CDR1 SGHRS and CDR2 YFSETQ. This CDR3 spans 14 amino acids. CDR3 DNA: TGCGCCAGCAGCTTGAGGTTAGGGAACACTGAAGCTTTCTTT. Its protein is CASSLRLGNTEAFF.

The CDR3 DNA follows: TGTGCCAGCAGCATTGGGGACAGGGGATACACCATATATTTT. Its protein is CASSIGDRGYTIYF. The chain has TRBV7-8 and TRBJ1-3, with 10 bases that match TRBD1. V was clipped by 5 bases and J by 8 bases; unmatched bases: 6. Germline V gene sequence: CDR1 SGHVS, CDR2 FQNEAQ. The CDR3 sequence is 14 residues long.

The rearrangement links TRBV7-6 to TRBJ2-3; either TRBD1 or TRBD2 may fit D (5 bases each). V was shortened by 0 bases and J by 9 bases, with 19 bases between the two germline ends. CDR1 and CDR2 from the germline V gene are SGHVS and FNYEAQ. CDR3 length: 16 residues. The CDR3 sequence: CASSLAVGTKGVTQYF. CDR3 nucleotides: TGTGCCAGCAGCTTAGCGGTTGGGACCAAAGGGGTAACGCAGTATTTT. The complete variable domain, with remaining parts taken from reference TRBV7-6 and TRBJ2-3, reads GAGVSQSPRYKVTKRGQDVALRCDPISGHVSLYWYRQALGQGPEFLTYFNYEAQQDKSGLPNDRFSAERPEGSISTLTIQRTEQRDSAMYRCASSLAVGTKGVTQYFGPGTRLTVL.

The chain links TRBV6-5 to TRBJ1-1, with 8 bases matching TRBD1. The germline CDR1 and CDR2 sequences are MNHEY and SVGAGI. Trimming removed 6 bases from V and 3 bases from J; junction bases left unmatched: 6. The CDR3 extends over 14 amino acids. The CDR3 here is CASSRTGLDTEAFF. The CDR3 DNA reads TGTGCCAGCAGCCGGACAGGGCTGGACACTGAAGCTTTCTTT.

The chain combines TRBV7-2 with TRBJ2-3, with 13 bases matching TRBD2. The V segment lost 1 base and the J segment 5 bases; nucleotides outside the gene matches: 6. Germline CDR1 is SGHTA and CDR2 is FQGNSA. The CDR3 is 17 amino acids. The CDR3 protein is CASSLVLAGGPGDTQYF. CDR3 coding DNA: TGTGCCAGCAGCTTAGTACTAGCGGGAGGGCCGGGAGATACGCAGTATTTT. The full variable domain, its missing parts supplied by reference TRBV7-2 and TRBJ2-3, is GAGVSQSPSNKVTEKGKDVELRCDPISGHTALYWYRQSLGQGLEFLIYFQGNSAPDKSGLPSDRFSAERTGGSVSTLTIQRTQQEDSAVYLCASSLVLAGGPGDTQYFGPGTRLTVL.

CDR3 sequence reads: CSADSGRAPDTQYF. CDR3 DNA: TGCAGCGCCGATAGCGGGAGGGCCCCAGATACGCAGTATTTT. This chain links TRBV29-1 with TRBJ2-3, with 11 bases lining up with TRBD2. Germline trimming cut 7 bases from V and 4 bases from J; bases unmatched to any gene: 7. Germline CDR1 reads SQVTM; CDR2 reads ANQGSEA. This CDR3 is 14 amino acids long.

The chain employs TRBV10-3 and TRBJ2-7, with 9 bases that match TRBD1. Germline lookup yields CDR1 ENHRY and CDR2 SYGVKD. After removal of 4 bases from V and 4 bases from J, the junction contained 5 bases not matched to a gene. The CDR3 has 14 amino acids. CDR3 DNA: TGTGCCATCAGTGCACGGACAGGGGATTACGAGCAGTACTTC. Amino acids: CAISARTGDYEQYF.

This clone was counted a single time. The chain joins TRBV28 to TRBJ2-7; D is unclear. This CDR3 has 13 amino acids. V was trimmed by 6 bases and J by 4 bases, leaving 13 bases between them. Germline V gene lookup returns CDR1 MDHEN and CDR2 SYDVKM. The CDR3 loop is CASRPVDFYEQYF. Here the CDR3 DNA reads TGTGCCAGCAGACCGGTTGACTTTTACGAGCAGTACTTC.

The V gene is TRBV27, the J gene TRBJ1-6; unclear D gene. This CDR3 is 13 amino acids long. Germline CDR1 reads MNHEY; CDR2 reads SMNVEV (reference sequence). The ends were cut back, 5 bases at V and 9 bases at J, with 11 bases in the middle. Written as DNA, the CDR3 is TGTGCCAGCAGTGGGGATTTGAGTTCACCCCTCCACTTT. Translation gives CASSGDLSSPLHF.

The chain combines TRBV5-4 with TRBJ1-1, with 7 bases lining up with TRBD1. This CDR3 has 14 amino acids. V dropped 0 bases and J dropped 4; count of bases not matched to a gene: 3. The germline V gene has CDR1 SGHNT and CDR2 YYREEE (reference sequence). The DNA for the CDR3 is TGTGCCAGCAGCTTGGACAGGGGTAGCACTGAAGCTTTCTTT. Its protein is CASSLDRGSTEAFF.

The chain is built from TRBV6-5 and TRBJ2-1; TRBD2 matches 7 bases. J lost 9 bases, V lost 4 bases, and 12 bases had no gene match. Looked up from germline, CDR1 is MNHEY and CDR2 is SVGAGI. This CDR3 has 15 residues. The CDR3 protein is CASSSEGRATSEQFF. The DNA for the CDR3 is TGTGCCAGCAGTTCGGAGGGGAGGGCCACAAGTGAGCAGTTCTTC.